Listed here is a single T cell receptor beta chain. These data originate in a study of blood T cell repertoires in COVID-19. About the research overall: Some COVID-19 samples were acute and others convalescent; all came from the United States, Italy and Spain.

Original data processing: Amplified reference gene primers provided the basis for estimating nucleated cell counts. Clones were sequenced by immunoSEQ multiplex PCR, and TCRdb holds only the in-frame ones, with some missing. The D gene and trimming were derived from the DNA, and the V and J assignments and clone size from that table. The sample carries around 400,000 clones, under 85% recorded once. CDR3 size: 15 residues. Trimming shortened V by 1 base and J by 5 bases, and 14 bases separated the two germline ends. In germline, CDR1 is MGHRA, CDR2 YSYEKL. Material for sequencing was PBMCs or T cells enriched from blood (not recorded which). This chain joins TRBV4-1 and TRBJ1-1, with D possibly matching TRBD1 (6 bases). The source is a woman in her fifties or sixties who had recovered from COVID-19. CDR3 region: CASSQVASRGTEAFF. CDR3 in DNA: TGCGCCAGCAGCCAAGTGGCCTCGAGGGGGACTGAAGCTTTCTTT.